The clone carrying this TCR beta chain was detected once. This may be a read error, as it is one base from a much larger clone. This sample stems from a study of T cells in Graves' hyperthyroidism and ophthalmopathy. Germline V gives CDR1 SGHRS, CDR2 YFSETQ. CDR3 length: 15 amino acids. V dropped 2 bases and J dropped 13 bases, with 22 bases sitting between them. The TCR beta CDR3 regions underwent amplification using RNA transcripts as the source. The HTBI primer set was used in a first-round RT-PCR of the TCR CDR3. MiXCR was run by TCRdb on the multiplex PCR reads, yielding one entry per CDR3 protein. Of approximately 270,000 distinct CDR3 sequences in the sample, roughly 15% were seen once.

The clonotype comes from a woman between 35 and 50 years old with Graves' hyperthyroidism that later progressed to Graves' ophthalmopathy. This chain connects TRBV5-1 to TRBJ2-4; no clear D. Sequenced input: blood. The CDR3 loop reads CASSLGTISYNEQYF. The DNA of the CDR3 is TGCGCCAGCAGCTTAGGAACGATCTCCTACAATGAGCAGTACTTC. The full variable domain, rest sourced from reference TRBV5-1 and TRBJ2-4, is KAGVTQTPRYLIKTRGQQVTLSCSPISGHRSVSWYQQTPGQGLQFLFEYFSETQRNKGNFPGRFSGRQFSNSRSEMNVSTLELGDSALYLCASSLGTISYNEQYFGAGTRLSVL.